This TCR beta chain was obtained from a study of identical twins. Regarding the study as a whole: Insertion counts were lower in abundant cord blood beta clonotypes, a trend that memory repertoires did not show.

This clonotype appeared many times. What it binds is unknown. TCRdb re-called the 5' RACE reads through MiXCR, storing one row per CDR3 protein. The sample lists 410,000 or so distinct CDR3 sequences, roughly 20% occurring once. CDR3 size: 12 residues. Germline CDR1 is SGHRS and CDR2 is YFSETQ. V lost 5 bases and J lost 6, with 12 bases in between. The chain uses TRBV5-1 and TRBJ2-7; D may be TRBD2 (6 bases). The TCR originated in a man aged 50 to 60 in good health. Sequencing used naive T cells sorted from blood. The CDR3 is CASRTVGGEQYF. The DNA for the CDR3 is TGCGCCAGCAGAACGGTGGGGGGCGAGCAGTACTTC. The full variable domain, with the rest looked up from reference TRBV5-1 and TRBJ2-7, is KAGVTQTPRYLIKTRGQQVTLSCSPISGHRSVSWYQQTPGQGLQFLFEYFSETQRNKGNFPGRFSGRQFSNSRSEMNVSTLELGDSALYLCASRTVGGEQYFGPGTRLTVT.